Following are 26 T cell receptor beta chains from one sample sequenced in a study of blood T cell repertoires in COVID-19. This table comes from immunoSEQ multiplex PCR, and its TCRdb copy is limited to in-frame clones, with some not included. The sample holds about 410,000 clones, under 90% seen once. The specimen was PBMCs or T cells enriched from blood (not recorded which). The receptor set was obtained from a young woman who had recovered from COVID-19.

V gene TRBV7-9 combines with J gene TRBJ1-1; 9 nucleotides match TRBD1. V shed 5 bases, J shed 5 bases, and the junction held 12 bases outside the gene matches. CDR1 and CDR2 (germline): SEHNR, FQNEAQ (reference sequence). This CDR3 region has 16 residues. The CDR3 DNA is TGTGCCAGCAGCAAGAACACTTGGACAGGGGAGACTGAAGCTTTCTTT. Translation: CASSKNTWTGETEAFF.

The chain carries TRBV6-5 and TRBJ2-7; tentatively, D is TRBD1 (6 bases). Germline V gene data show CDR1 as MNHEY and CDR2 as SVGAGI. The V and J ends lost 6 bases and 2 bases respectively, with 14 bases between them. The CDR3 length is 14 residues. Here the CDR3 DNA reads TGTGCCAGCAGAAACAGGGACCCGACCTACGAGCAGTACTTC. This gives the protein CASRNRDPTYEQYF.

The V gene is TRBV6-5, the J gene TRBJ2-7, with 7 nucleotides matching TRBD2. Germline loops: CDR1 MNHEY, CDR2 SVGAGI. The V segment lost 4 bases and the J segment 6 bases; nucleotides outside the gene matches: 0. The CDR3 length is 11 residues. Here the CDR3 DNA reads TGTGCCAGCAGTTTAGCGGGCGAGCAGTACTTC. Translated, it gives CASSLAGEQYF.

The genes are TRBV19 and TRBJ2-3; a weak D match, TRBD2 (7 bases). Germline values: CDR1 LNHDA, CDR2 SQIVND (reference sequence). The CDR3 length is 14 residues. Between the trimmed V and J ends, which lost 7 bases and 6 bases, there was a span of 17 bases. CDR3 amino acids: CASTPWGGPDTQYF. In nucleotides, the CDR3 is TGTGCCAGTACCCCATGGGGGGGCCCCGATACGCAGTATTTT.

This clone has only a few counts. The chain recombines TRBV7-9 with TRBJ1-1; 12 bases line up with TRBD1. Germline CDR1 and CDR2: SEHNR and FQNEAQ (reference sequence). Losses at the gene ends were 5 bases for V and 1 base for J; bases not matched to a gene: 8. There are 17 residues in the CDR3. The CDR3 nucleotides are TGTGCCAGCAGCCCCGGGACAGGGGGCCTAAAGAACACTGAAGCTTTCTTT. Translating gives CASSPGTGGLKNTEAFF. The whole variable domain, remainder taken from reference TRBV7-9 and TRBJ1-1, is DTGVSQNPRHKITKRGQNVTFRCDPISEHNRLYWYRQTLGQGPEFLTYFQNEAQLEKSRLLSDRFSAERPKGSFSTLEIQRTEQGDSAMYLCASSPGTGGLKNTEAFFGQGTRLTVV.

This chain uses TRBV13 with TRBJ2-2, with D perhaps matching TRBD1 (5 bases). Trimming removed 5 bases at V and 13 bases at J, with 11 bases between. Germline V gene sequence: CDR1 PRHDT, CDR2 FYEKMQ (reference sequence). This CDR3 comprises 11 residues. The CDR3: CASSISTGLFF. In DNA form, the CDR3 reads TGTGCCAGCAGCATATCAACAGGGCTGTTTTTT.

V is TRBV5-6 and J is TRBJ1-1; D is uncertain. The CDR3 has 16 residues. CDR1 SGHDT and CDR2 YYEEEE come from the germline V gene. The V end lost 0 bases, the J end lost 3 bases, and 15 bases lay between the germline ends. The CDR3 spells CASSLAIRDGDTEAFF. CDR3 coding DNA: TGTGCCAGCAGCTTGGCCATCCGGGATGGGGACACTGAAGCTTTCTTT.

This clone was observed once. The chain couples TRBV4-2 to TRBJ1-6; no clear D. Germline values: CDR1 LGHNA, CDR2 YNFKEQ. Trimming pared 1 base from V and 15 bases from J, leaving 19 bases between. The CDR3 sequence is 15 residues long. For the CDR3, the DNA is TGTGCCAGCAGCCAAGTGGCGTCTACCGGGTTAGGCCTCCACTTT. Its translation is CASSQVASTGLGLHF.

This clone was detected only once. The genes are TRBV4-2 and TRBJ2-7, with TRBD2 matching over 9 bases. Germline V gene sequence: CDR1 LGHNA, CDR2 YNFKEQ. J gave up 4 bases and V 1 base, and 11 bases lay outside the gene matches. This CDR3 has 17 residues. The CDR3 coding sequence is TGTGCCAGCAGCCAAGGGGTCGGGGGACTAGCTTTTTACGAGCAGTACTTC. Translating it yields CASSQGVGGLAFYEQYF.

The chain carries TRBV6-5 and TRBJ1-6, with 9 bases matching TRBD1. V lost 7 bases to trimming and J lost 3 bases; unmatched junction nucleotides: 4. The CDR3 loop spans 15 amino acids. In germline, CDR1 is MNHEY, CDR2 SVGAGI. Here the CDR3 DNA reads TGTGCCAGCACCGGGACAGGGCGCTATAATTCACCCCTCCACTTT. Protein sequence: CASTGTGRYNSPLHF.

This chain connects TRBV14 to TRBJ1-1; D is unresolved. V was pared by 1 base and J by 1 base, with 10 bases between. This CDR3 is 15 amino acids long. Germline V gene sequence: CDR1 SGHDN, CDR2 FVKESK. The CDR3 here is CASSQAGDRNTEAFF. DNA of the CDR3: TGTGCCAGCAGCCAAGCCGGGGATCGGAACACTGAAGCTTTCTTT.

The chain carries TRBV2 and TRBJ1-2, with D unclear. With 7 bases removed from V and 6 bases from J, the gap between germline ends came to 15 bases. Germline V gene sequence: CDR1 SNHLY, CDR2 FYNNEI. The CDR3 contains 13 residues. The CDR3 DNA reads as TGTGCCAGCACCCCGAGGGTCGTGGATGGCTACACCTTC. This sequence encodes CASTPRVVDGYTF. Looking up the rest from reference TRBV2 and TRBJ1-2 gives the full variable domain: EPEVTQTPSHQVTQMGQEVILRCVPISNHLYFYWYRQILGQKVEFLVSFYNNEISEKSEIFDDQFSVERPDGSNFTLKIRSTKLEDSAMYFCASTPRVVDGYTFGSGTRLTVV.

The chain employs TRBV7-2 and TRBJ2-7; D remains ambiguous. Germline assignment: CDR1 SGHTA and CDR2 FQGNSA. Trimming stripped 5 bases from V and 4 bases from J, with 21 bases between. CDR3 length equals 16 residues. In DNA form, the CDR3 reads TGTGCCAGCAGCCCGCGTCCATCCCGCTCTGATTACGAGCAGTACTTC. This codes for CASSPRPSRSDYEQYF.

The rearrangement uses TRBV7-3 and TRBJ2-5, with TRBD1 matching over 9 bases. The length of the CDR3 is 14 residues. Germline CDR1 reads SGHTA; CDR2 reads FQGTGA. V lost 5 bases and J lost 2; bases outside the gene matches: 3. The CDR3 nucleotides read TGTGCCAGCAGCAAAGGGACAGGGCAAGAGACCCAGTACTTC. Its translation: CASSKGTGQETQYF.

This chain uses TRBV27 with TRBJ1-1; 9 bases map to TRBD1. Germline-derived CDR1 and CDR2 are MNHEY and SMNVEV (reference sequence). The V and J ends lost 2 bases and 4 bases, in that order; junction bases with no gene match: 2. The CDR3 is made up of 14 amino acids. The DNA of the CDR3 is TGTGCCAGCAGTTTACGGGACAGGGCCACTGAAGCTTTCTTT. Amino acids: CASSLRDRATEAFF.

The chain carries TRBV29-1 and TRBJ2-7, with TRBD1 matching 7 bases. Looked up from germline, CDR1 is SQVTM and CDR2 is ANQGSEA. The CDR3 covers 12 residues. The ends lost 4 bases at V and 5 bases at J; junction bases unmatched: 5. For the CDR3, the DNA is TGCAGCGTTGTGACAGGGACAGACGAGCAGTACTTC. This sequence encodes CSVVTGTDEQYF.

This chain joins TRBV27 and TRBJ2-7, with 10 bases that match TRBD1. Germline V gives CDR1 MNHEY, CDR2 SMNVEV (reference sequence). The CDR3 covers 15 residues. The junction had 7 bases not matched to a gene; V was cut back by 6 bases and J by 2 bases. The CDR3 DNA sequence: TGTGCCAGCAGGCAGGGACAGGGGAGGACCTACGAGCAGTACTTC. Protein sequence: CASRQGQGRTYEQYF.

The rearrangement uses TRBV5-8 and TRBJ1-2; a weak D match, TRBD1 (5 bases). Trimming took off 5 bases at V and 4 bases at J, with 18 bases between the two ends. Germline V gene sequence: CDR1 SGHTS, CDR2 YDEGEE. The CDR3 length is 15 residues. CDR3 amino acids: CASSLGDSTFYGYTF. The CDR3 region has the DNA TGTGCCAGCAGTCTGGGGGACTCCACCTTCTATGGCTACACCTTC.

This chain links TRBV18 with TRBJ1-5, with 9 bases matching TRBD1. This CDR3 comprises 15 residues. J was trimmed by 5 bases and V by 5 bases; bases with no gene match: 7. Germline CDR1 KGHSH, CDR2 LQKENI. CDR3 loop: CASSSDRGLHQPQHF. CDR3 nucleotide sequence: TGTGCCAGCTCATCCGACAGGGGGTTGCATCAGCCCCAGCATTTT.

V is TRBV5-1 and J is TRBJ1-3, with D tentatively TRBD1 (5 bases). Germline values: CDR1 SGHRS, CDR2 YFSETQ. V shed 3 bases and J shed 0 bases, with 13 bases lying between them. This CDR3 region has 16 residues. In DNA, the CDR3 is TGCGCCAGCAGCTCCCAGGGCCATACCTCTGGAAACACCATATATTTT. Translating it yields CASSSQGHTSGNTIYF. The complete variable domain, with remaining parts taken from reference TRBV5-1 and TRBJ1-3, reads KAGVTQTPRYLIKTRGQQVTLSCSPISGHRSVSWYQQTPGQGLQFLFEYFSETQRNKGNFPGRFSGRQFSNSRSEMNVSTLELGDSALYLCASSSQGHTSGNTIYFGEGSWLTVV.

The rearrangement links TRBV19 to TRBJ2-5; 8 bases line up with TRBD1. The junction had 4 bases not matched to a gene; V was cut back by 5 bases and J by 2 bases. This CDR3 comprises 14 residues. Germline lookup yields CDR1 LNHDA and CDR2 SQIVND (reference sequence). CDR3 protein: CASSPRTGQETQYF. DNA for the CDR3: TGTGCCAGTAGTCCTAGGACAGGGCAAGAGACCCAGTACTTC.

In DNA form, the CDR3 reads TGTGCCATCCGCGGGACAGGGAGTTCACCCCTCCACTTT. Protein: CAIRGTGSSPLHF. The chain couples TRBV15 to TRBJ1-6, with 9 bases lining up with TRBD1. Unmatched junction bases numbered 7, after V lost 10 bases and J lost 9 bases. The CDR3 is 13 residues long. Germline-derived CDR1 and CDR2 are LNHNV and YYDKDF (reference sequence).

The sample holds a few counts of this clone. The chain joins TRBV19 to TRBJ1-6; D is undetermined. The length of the CDR3 is 14 residues. Germline V gene sequence: CDR1 LNHDA, CDR2 SQIVND (reference sequence). Trimming cost V 5 bases and J 6 bases, with 11 bases left between them. DNA for the CDR3: TGTGCCAGTAGTCCTGGCGGGAGTAATTCACCCCTCCACTTT. Residues: CASSPGGSNSPLHF. Full variable domain (rest looked up from reference TRBV19 and TRBJ1-6): DGGITQSPKYLFRKEGQNVTLSCEQNLNHDAMYWYRQDPGQGLRLIYYSQIVNDFQKGDIAEGYSVSREKKESFPLTVTSAQKNPTAFYLCASSPGGSNSPLHFGNGTRLTVT.

V and J are TRBV27 and TRBJ2-6; D is ambiguous. V shed 6 bases and J shed 0 bases, with 6 bases lying between them. The CDR3 spans 14 residues. CDR1 is MNHEY and CDR2 is SMNVEV in the germline V gene (reference sequence). In nucleotides, the CDR3 is TGTGCCAGCAGCTCCAGCTCTGGGGCCAACGTCCTGACTTTC. Protein product: CASSSSSGANVLTF.

The chain has TRBV5-1 and TRBJ2-1, with 9 bases matching TRBD1. The CDR3 loop spans 16 amino acids. Looked up from germline, CDR1 is SGHRS and CDR2 is YFSETQ. J lost 3 bases, V lost 3 bases, and 7 bases had no gene match. CDR3 protein: CASSWDEGQGYNEQFF. The CDR3 bases are TGCGCCAGCAGCTGGGATGAGGGACAGGGCTACAATGAGCAGTTCTTC.

The gene calls are TRBV7-9 and TRBJ2-1; a possible D gene is TRBD2 (6 bases). Germline V gene sequence: CDR1 SEHNR, CDR2 FQNEAQ (reference sequence). This CDR3 has 12 amino acids. V gave up 1 base and J gave up 8 bases, with 6 bases separating them. This CDR3 is CASSLGGDEQFF. CDR3 DNA sequence: TGTGCCAGCAGCTTAGGCGGGGATGAGCAGTTCTTC.